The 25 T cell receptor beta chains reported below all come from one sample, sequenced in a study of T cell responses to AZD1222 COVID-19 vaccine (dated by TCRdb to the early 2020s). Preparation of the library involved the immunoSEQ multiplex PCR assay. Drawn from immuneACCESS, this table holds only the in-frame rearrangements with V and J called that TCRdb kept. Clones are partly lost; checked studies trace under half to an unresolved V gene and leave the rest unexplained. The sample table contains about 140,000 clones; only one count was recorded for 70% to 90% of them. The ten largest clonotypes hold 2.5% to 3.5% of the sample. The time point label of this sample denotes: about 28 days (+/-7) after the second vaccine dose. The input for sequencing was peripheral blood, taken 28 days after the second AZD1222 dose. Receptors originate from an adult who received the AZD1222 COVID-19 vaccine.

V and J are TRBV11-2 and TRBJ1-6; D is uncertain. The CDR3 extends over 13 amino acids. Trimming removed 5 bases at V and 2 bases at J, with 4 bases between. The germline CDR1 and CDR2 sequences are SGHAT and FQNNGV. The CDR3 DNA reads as TGTGCCAGCAGCCCCGCCTATAATTCACCCCTCCACTTT. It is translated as CASSPAYNSPLHF.

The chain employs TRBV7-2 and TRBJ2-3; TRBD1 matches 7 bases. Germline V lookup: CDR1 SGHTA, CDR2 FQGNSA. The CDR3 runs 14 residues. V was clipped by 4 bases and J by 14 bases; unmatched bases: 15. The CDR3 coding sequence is TGTGCCAGCAGCTCGATATGGGGACAGAGTGTGGCGTATTTT. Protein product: CASSSIWGQSVAYF.

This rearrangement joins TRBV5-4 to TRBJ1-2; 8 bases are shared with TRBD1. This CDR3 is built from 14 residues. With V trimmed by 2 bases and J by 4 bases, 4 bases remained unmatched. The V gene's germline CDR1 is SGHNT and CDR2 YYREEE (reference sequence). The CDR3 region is CASSFGTGPYGYTF. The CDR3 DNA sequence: TGTGCCAGCAGCTTCGGGACAGGCCCCTATGGCTACACCTTC.

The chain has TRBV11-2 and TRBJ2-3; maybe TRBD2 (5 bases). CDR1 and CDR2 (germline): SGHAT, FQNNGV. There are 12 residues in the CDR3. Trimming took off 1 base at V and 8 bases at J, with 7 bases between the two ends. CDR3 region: CASSLGGSTQYF. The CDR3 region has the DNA TGTGCCAGCAGCTTAGGAGGGAGTACGCAGTATTTT.

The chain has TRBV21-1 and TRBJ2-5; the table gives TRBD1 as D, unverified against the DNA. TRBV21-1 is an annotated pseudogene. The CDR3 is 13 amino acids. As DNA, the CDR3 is TGTGCCAGTGAAAGGACAGGGAGTGAGACCCAGTACTTC. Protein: CASERTGSETQYF.

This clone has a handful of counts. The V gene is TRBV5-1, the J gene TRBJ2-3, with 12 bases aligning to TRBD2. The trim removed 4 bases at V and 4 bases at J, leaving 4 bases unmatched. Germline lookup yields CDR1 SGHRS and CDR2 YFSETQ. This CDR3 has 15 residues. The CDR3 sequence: CASSPSGGAADTQYF. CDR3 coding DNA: TGCGCCAGCAGCCCTAGCGGGGGGGCCGCAGATACGCAGTATTTT.

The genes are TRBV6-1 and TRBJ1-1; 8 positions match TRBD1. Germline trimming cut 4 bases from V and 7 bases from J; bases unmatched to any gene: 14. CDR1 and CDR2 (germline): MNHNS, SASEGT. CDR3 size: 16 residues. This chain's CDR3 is CASSGAGQVRLLEAFF. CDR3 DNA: TGTGCCAGCAGTGGGGCGGGACAGGTTCGTCTCCTTGAAGCTTTCTTT.

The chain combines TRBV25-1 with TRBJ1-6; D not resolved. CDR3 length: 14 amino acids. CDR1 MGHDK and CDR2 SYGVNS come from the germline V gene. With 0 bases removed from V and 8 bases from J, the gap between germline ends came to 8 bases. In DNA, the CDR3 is TGTGCCAGCAGTGAATATAACAGTTATTCACCCCTCCACTTT. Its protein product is CASSEYNSYSPLHF.

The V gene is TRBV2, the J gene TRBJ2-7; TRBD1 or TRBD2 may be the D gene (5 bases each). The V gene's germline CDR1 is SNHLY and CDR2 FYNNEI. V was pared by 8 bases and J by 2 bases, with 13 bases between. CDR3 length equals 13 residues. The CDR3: CASSRGPPYEQYF. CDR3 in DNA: TGTGCCAGCTCGAGGGGACCTCCCTACGAGCAGTACTTC.

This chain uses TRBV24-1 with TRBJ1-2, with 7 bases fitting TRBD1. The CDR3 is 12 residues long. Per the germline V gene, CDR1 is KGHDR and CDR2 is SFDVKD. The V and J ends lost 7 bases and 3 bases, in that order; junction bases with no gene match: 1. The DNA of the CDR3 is TGTGCCACCAGCACAGGGGACTATGGCTACACCTTC. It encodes CATSTGDYGYTF.

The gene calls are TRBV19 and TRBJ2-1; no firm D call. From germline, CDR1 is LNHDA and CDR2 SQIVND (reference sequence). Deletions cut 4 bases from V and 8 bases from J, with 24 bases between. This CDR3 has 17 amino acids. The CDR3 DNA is TGTGCCAGTAGTAACTCCGCACCTTATACCCTAGTGTATGAGCAGTTCTTC. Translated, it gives CASSNSAPYTLVYEQFF.

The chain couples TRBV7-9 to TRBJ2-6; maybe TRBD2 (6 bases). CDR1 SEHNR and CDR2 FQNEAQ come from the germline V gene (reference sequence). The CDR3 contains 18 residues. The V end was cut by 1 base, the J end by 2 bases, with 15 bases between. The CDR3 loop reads CASSLDFGTAPGANVLTF. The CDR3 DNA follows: TGTGCCAGCAGCTTAGACTTCGGGACTGCTCCTGGGGCCAACGTCCTGACTTTC.

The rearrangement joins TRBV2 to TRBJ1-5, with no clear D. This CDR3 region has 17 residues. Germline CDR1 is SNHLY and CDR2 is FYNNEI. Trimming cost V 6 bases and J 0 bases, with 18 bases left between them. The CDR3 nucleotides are TGTGCCAGCAGAGATGGGCCAAGCCTAGATAGCAATCAGCCCCAGCATTTT. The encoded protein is CASRDGPSLDSNQPQHF.

DNA for the CDR3: TGTGCCAGTAGTATGTGGGGAGGAGATGGCTACACCTTC. Translated, it gives CASSMWGGDGYTF. V and J are TRBV19 and TRBJ1-2; D gene uncertain. This CDR3 comprises 13 residues. Trimming removed 3 bases from V and 6 bases from J, with 11 bases in between. The germline V gene encodes CDR1 LNHDA and CDR2 SQIVND (reference sequence).

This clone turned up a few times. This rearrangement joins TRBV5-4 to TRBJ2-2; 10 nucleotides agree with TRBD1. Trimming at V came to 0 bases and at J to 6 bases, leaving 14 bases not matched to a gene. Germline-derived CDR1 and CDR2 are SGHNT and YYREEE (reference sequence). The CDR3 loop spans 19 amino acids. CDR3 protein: CASSLGQGALFVFAGELFF. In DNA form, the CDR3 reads TGTGCCAGCAGCTTGGGACAGGGGGCTCTATTCGTTTTCGCCGGGGAGCTGTTTTTT.

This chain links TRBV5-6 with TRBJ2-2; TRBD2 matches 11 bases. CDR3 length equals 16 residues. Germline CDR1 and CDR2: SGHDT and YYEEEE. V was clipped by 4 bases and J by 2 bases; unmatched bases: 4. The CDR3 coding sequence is TGTGCCAGCAGCCCTCTAGCGGGGGGAAACACCGGGGAGCTGTTTTTT. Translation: CASSPLAGGNTGELFF. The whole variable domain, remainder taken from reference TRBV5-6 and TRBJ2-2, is DAGVTQSPTHLIKTRGQQVTLRCSPKSGHDTVSWYQQALGQGPQFIFQYYEEEERQRGNFPDRFSGHQFPNYSSELNVNALLLGDSALYLCASSPLAGGNTGELFFGEGSRLTVL.

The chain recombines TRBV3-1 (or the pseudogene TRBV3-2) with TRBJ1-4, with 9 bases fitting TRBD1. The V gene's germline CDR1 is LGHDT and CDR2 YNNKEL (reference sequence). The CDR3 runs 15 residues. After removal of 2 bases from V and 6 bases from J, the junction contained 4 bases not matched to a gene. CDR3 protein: CASSQSQGAYEKLFF. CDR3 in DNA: TGTGCCAGCAGCCAATCACAGGGGGCTTATGAAAAACTGTTTTTT.

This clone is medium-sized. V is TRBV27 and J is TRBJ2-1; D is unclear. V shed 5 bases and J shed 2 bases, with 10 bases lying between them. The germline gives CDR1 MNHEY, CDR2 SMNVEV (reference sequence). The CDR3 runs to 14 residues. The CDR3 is CASSVVSPYNEQFF. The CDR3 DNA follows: TGTGCCAGCAGTGTTGTTAGTCCCTACAATGAGCAGTTCTTC.

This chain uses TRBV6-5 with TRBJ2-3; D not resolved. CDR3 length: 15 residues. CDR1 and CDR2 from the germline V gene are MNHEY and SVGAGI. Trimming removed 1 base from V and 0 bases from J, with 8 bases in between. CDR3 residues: CASSYLQTSTDTQYF. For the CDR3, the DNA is TGTGCCAGCAGTTACTTACAAACTAGCACAGATACGCAGTATTTT.

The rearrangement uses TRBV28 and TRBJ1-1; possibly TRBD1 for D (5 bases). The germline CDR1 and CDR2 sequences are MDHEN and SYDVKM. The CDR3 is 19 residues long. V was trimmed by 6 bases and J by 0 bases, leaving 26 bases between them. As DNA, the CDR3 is TGTGCCAGCAGCCGCATCCGGGACTCCCGTGGTAGATTGAACACTGAAGCTTTCTTT. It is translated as CASSRIRDSRGRLNTEAFF.

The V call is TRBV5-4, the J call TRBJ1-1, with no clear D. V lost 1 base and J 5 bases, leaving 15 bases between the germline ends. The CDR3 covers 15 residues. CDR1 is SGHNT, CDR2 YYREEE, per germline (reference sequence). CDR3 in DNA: TGTGCCAGCAGCTTGTACGGACTACGGGAGACTGAAGCTTTCTTT. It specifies CASSLYGLRETEAFF.

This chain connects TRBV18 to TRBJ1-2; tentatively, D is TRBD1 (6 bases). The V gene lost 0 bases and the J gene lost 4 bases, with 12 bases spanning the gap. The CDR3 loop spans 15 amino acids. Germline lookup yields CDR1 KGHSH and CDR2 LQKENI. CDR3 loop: CASSPPGGESYGYTF. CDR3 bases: TGTGCCAGCTCACCACCGGGGGGCGAGTCCTATGGCTACACCTTC.

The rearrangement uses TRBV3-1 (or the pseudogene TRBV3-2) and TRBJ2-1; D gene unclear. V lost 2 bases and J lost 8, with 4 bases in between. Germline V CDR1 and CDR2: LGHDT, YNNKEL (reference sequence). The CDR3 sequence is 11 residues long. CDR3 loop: CASSQWDEQFF. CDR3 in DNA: TGTGCCAGCAGCCAATGGGATGAGCAGTTCTTC.

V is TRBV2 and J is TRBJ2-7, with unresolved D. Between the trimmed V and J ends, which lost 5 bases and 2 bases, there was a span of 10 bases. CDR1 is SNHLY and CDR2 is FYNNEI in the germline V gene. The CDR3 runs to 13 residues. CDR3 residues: CASSQGPAYEQYF. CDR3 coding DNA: TGTGCCAGCAGTCAAGGACCAGCCTACGAGCAGTACTTC.

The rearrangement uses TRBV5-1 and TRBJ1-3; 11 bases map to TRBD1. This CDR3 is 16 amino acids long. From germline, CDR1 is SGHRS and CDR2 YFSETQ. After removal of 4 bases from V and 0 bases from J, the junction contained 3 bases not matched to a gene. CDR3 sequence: CASSPGQGDSGNTIYF. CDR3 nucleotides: TGCGCCAGCAGCCCGGGACAGGGGGACTCTGGAAACACCATATATTTT.